This T cell receptor beta chain is drawn from a study of CD8 T cells in Susac syndrome. TEMRA cells were FACS-enriched and CD8+ and CD4+ T cells negatively isolated. Trimming shortened V by 2 bases and J by 2 bases, and 9 bases separated the two germline ends. Germline loops: CDR1 MNHEY, CDR2 SMNVEV (reference sequence). The CDR3 sequence is 15 residues long. As regards this clonotype: Antigen: not known.

Study-wide results and caveats: That the number of individuals in its TCR sequencing and HLA analysis was relatively small was acknowledged by the study.

The authors reverse transcribed roughly 0.5 to 1 ug RNA with random hexamers. Amplification of the TCR beta CDR3 was carried out by immunoSEQ multiplex PCR, which spanned a total of 54 Vbeta and 13 Jbeta segments. TCRdb analysed the immunoSEQ multiplex PCR reads with MiXCR anew, one entry per CDR3 protein. The sample shows about 400,000 distinct CDR3 sequences, approximately 85% of them seen only once. The TCR originated in a human donor with multiple sclerosis. V is TRBV27 and J is TRBJ2-2, with D perhaps matching TRBD1 (5 bases). Sequences were obtained from CD8+ T cells from PBMCs. This CDR3 is CASSLAQGNTGELFF. The CDR3, as DNA: TGTGCCAGCAGTTTAGCTCAGGGAAACACCGGGGAGCTGTTTTTT.